Sequencing of this T cell receptor beta chain was carried out in a study of T cell repertoires in cytomegalovirus infection. Study as a whole: Public signatures in TCR beta pointed to CMV infection and matching HLA type. Study-level findings and limits: The ex vivo response was dominated by HLA-C-restricted CMV-specific TCR beta clonotypes. Cumulated frequencies of public TCR beta families served to identify carriers of CMV plus the relevant HLA.

This clonotype was seen only a few times. Its antigen remains unidentified. TCRdb reanalysed the reads using MiXCR and keeps one entry per CDR3 protein. The profile shows some 220,000 distinct CDR3 sequences, around an eighth of them singletons. Germline assignment: CDR1 SNHLY and CDR2 FYNNEI. This CDR3 has 19 residues. The chain couples TRBV2 to TRBJ2-3, with a tentative D call TRBD1 (5 bases). Sequenced: PBMCs. The sequence came from a human donor in good health (CMV status not recorded). Some clones in this sample may be carry-over from other donors' samples. CDR3 region: CANQVALPPTGRSTDTQYF. CDR3 DNA sequence: TGTGCGAATCAGGTGGCGTTGCCCCCAACAGGTCGTAGCACAGATACGCAGTATTTT.